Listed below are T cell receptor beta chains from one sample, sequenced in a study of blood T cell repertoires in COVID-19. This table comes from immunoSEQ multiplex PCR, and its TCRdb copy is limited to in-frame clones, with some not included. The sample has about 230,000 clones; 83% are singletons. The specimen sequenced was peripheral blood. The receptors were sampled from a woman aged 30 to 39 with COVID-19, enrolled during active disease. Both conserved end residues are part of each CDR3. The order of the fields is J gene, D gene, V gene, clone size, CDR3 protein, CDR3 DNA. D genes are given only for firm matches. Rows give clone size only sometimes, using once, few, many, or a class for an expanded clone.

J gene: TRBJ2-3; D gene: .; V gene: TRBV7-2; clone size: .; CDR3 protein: CASSRGAVTDTQYF; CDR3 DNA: TGTGCCAGCAGTCGCGGGGCGGTCACAGATACGCAGTATTTT
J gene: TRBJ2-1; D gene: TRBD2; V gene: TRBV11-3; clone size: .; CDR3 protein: CASSLAGGLEQFF; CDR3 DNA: TGTGCCAGCAGCTTAGCGGGAGGCCTTGAGCAGTTCTTC
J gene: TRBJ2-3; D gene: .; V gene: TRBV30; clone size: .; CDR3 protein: CAWSTQRQLTDTQYF; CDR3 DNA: TGTGCCTGGAGTACCCAGCGGCAACTCACAGATACGCAGTATTTT
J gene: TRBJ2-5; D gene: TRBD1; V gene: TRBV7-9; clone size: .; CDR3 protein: CASSRYRTGQETQYF; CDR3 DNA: TGTGCCAGCAGCCGATATCGGACAGGGCAAGAGACCCAGTACTTC
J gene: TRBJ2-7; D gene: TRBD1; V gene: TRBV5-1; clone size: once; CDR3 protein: CASSFPGQGAYEQYF; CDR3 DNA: TGCGCCAGCAGCTTTCCGGGACAGGGGGCTTACGAGCAGTACTTC
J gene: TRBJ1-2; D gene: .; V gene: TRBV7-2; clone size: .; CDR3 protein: CASSPHGYNNYGYTF; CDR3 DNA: TGTGCCAGCAGCCCCCACGGGTATAATAACTATGGCTACACCTTC
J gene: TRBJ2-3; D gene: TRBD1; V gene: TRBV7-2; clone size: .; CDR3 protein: CASSFGQGVDTQYF; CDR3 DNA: TGTGCCAGCAGCTTTGGACAGGGGGTGGATACGCAGTATTTT
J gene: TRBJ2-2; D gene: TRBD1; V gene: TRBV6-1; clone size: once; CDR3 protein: CASSEVGGSRTGELFF; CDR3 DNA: TGTGCCAGCAGTGAAGTAGGGGGCTCGAGGACCGGGGAGCTGTTTTTT
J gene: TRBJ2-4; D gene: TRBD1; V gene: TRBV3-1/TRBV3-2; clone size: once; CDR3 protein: CASKGARLAKNIQYF; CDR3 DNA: TGTGCCAGCAAGGGGGCGAGGTTAGCCAAAAACATTCAGTACTTC
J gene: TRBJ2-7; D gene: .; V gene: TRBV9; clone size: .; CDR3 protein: CASSPYLGTQLYEQYF; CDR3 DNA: TGTGCCAGCAGCCCCTATTTGGGGACACAACTCTACGAGCAGTACTTC
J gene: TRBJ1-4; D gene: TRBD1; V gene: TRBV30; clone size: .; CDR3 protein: CAWSSTGTGKEKLFF; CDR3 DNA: TGTGCCTGGAGTTCGACAGGGACAGGAAAAGAAAAACTGTTTTTT
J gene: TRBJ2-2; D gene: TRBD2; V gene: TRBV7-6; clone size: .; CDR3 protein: CASSTTSGGADGELFF; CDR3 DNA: TGTGCCAGCAGTACTACTAGCGGGGGGGCGGACGGGGAGCTGTTTTTT
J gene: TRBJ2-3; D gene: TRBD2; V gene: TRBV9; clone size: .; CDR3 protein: CASSEGLAVSDTQYF; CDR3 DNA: TGTGCCAGCAGCGAGGGACTAGCGGTCTCAGATACGCAGTATTTT
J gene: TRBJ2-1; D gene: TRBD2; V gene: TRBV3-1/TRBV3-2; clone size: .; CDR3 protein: CASSQDLAGAYNEQFF; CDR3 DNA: TGTGCCAGCAGCCAAGATTTAGCGGGAGCCTACAATGAGCAGTTCTTC
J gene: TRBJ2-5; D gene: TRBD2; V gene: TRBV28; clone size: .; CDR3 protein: CASSPTSGQETQYF; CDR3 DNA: TGTGCCAGCAGTCCCACTAGCGGCCAAGAGACCCAGTACTTC
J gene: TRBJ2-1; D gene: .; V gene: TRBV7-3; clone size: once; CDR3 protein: CASSLRDSSYNEQFF; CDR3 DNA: TGTGCCAGCAGCTTAAGAGACTCGTCCTACAATGAGCAGTTCTTC
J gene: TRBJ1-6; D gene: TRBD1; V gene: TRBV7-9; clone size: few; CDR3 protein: CATHTGGKSSPLHF; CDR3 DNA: TGTGCCACGCATACAGGGGGTAAAAGTTCACCCCTCCACTTT
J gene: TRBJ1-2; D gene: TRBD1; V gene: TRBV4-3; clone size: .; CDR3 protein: CASKDRGQGYGYTF; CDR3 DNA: TGCGCCAGCAAGGACAGGGGGCAGGGGTATGGCTACACCTTC
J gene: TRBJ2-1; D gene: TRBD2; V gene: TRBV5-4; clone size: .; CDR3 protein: CASILAGGRGNEQFF; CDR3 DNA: TGTGCCAGCATTCTAGCGGGAGGGCGCGGCAATGAGCAGTTCTTC
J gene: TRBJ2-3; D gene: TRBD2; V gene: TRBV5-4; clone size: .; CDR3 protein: CASSLSGRLFDTQYF; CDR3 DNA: TGTGCCAGCAGCCTTAGCGGGAGGCTATTTGATACGCAGTATTTT
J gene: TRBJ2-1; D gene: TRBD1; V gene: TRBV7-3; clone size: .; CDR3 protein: CASSFTGQSYNEQFF; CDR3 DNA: TGTGCCAGCAGCTTTACGGGACAGTCCTACAATGAGCAGTTCTTC
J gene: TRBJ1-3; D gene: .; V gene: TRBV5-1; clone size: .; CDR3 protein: CASSAGYYSGNTIYF; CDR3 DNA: TGCGCCAGCAGCGCAGGGTATTACTCTGGAAACACCATATATTTT
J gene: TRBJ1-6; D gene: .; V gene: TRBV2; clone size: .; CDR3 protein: CASRTQGSPLHF; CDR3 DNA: TGTGCCAGCAGGACTCAGGGTTCACCCCTCCACTTT
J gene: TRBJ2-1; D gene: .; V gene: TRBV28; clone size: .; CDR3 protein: CASSFRPTGRFYNEQFF; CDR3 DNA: TGTGCCAGCAGTTTCCGCCCGACAGGACGGTTTTACAATGAGCAGTTCTTC
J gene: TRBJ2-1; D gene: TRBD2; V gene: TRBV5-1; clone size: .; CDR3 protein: CASSLLGLANNEQFF; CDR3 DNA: TGCGCCAGCAGCTTGTTGGGACTAGCCAACAATGAGCAGTTCTTC
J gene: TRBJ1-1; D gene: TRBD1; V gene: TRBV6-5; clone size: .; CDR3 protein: CASSNRGPSEAFF; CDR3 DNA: TGTGCCAGCAGTAACAGGGGACCCTCCGAAGCTTTCTTT